This TCR beta chain derives from a study of T cell responses to AZD1222 COVID-19 vaccine. Germline V CDR1 and CDR2: SEHNR, FQNEAQ (reference sequence). The junction had 4 bases not matched to a gene; V was cut back by 3 bases and J by 6 bases. This CDR3 has 14 amino acids. Whole-study results and caveats: At baseline, just a handful of AZD1222 recipients tested seropositive.

With respect to this clone: No antigen is known for it.

The assay was immunoSEQ multiplex PCR, and TCRdb's table has in-frame clones only and misses some. The sample lists under 70,000 clones, 79% occurring once. This clonotype was sampled from an adult in good health. The material was peripheral blood, obtained on day 0 of MenACWY control vaccination. V usage is TRBV7-9 and J usage is TRBJ2-1, with 8 bases lining up with TRBD2. The CDR3 here is CASSFGLAINEQFF. CDR3 nucleotides: TGTGCCAGCAGCTTTGGACTAGCCATCAATGAGCAGTTCTTC.